This T cell receptor beta chain was found in a study of cytomegalovirus exposure and HLA in healthy donors. Overall study context: In a later analysis, the 90 to 150 validation repertoires were reported to have used the same platform as the roughly 700 first-cohort repertoires. The study, taken as a whole, reports: Confirmation was obtained in vitro that a few CMV-associated chains are specific for CMV antigens.

As regards this clone: What it binds is unknown.

The method was immunoSEQ multiplex PCR; TCRdb's version includes in-frame clones alone and lacks a portion of them. This table holds about 330,000 clones, approximately 86% found once. The donors were in the approximately 110-subject validation cohort; that cohort was separate from the roughly 730-subject first cohort. Sequenced material: PBMCs. This sequence was found in a woman aged 25-40 years in good health and CMV-seropositive.

The CDR3 DNA sequence: TGTGCCAGCAGACAGACCGGGACCTATGAAAAACTGTTTTTT. Its protein product is CASRQTGTYEKLFF. V is TRBV28 and J is TRBJ1-4, with D possibly matching TRBD1 (5 bases). Germline V gives CDR1 MDHEN, CDR2 SYDVKM. The V gene lost 6 bases and the J gene lost 6 bases, with 14 bases spanning the gap. The CDR3 loop spans 14 amino acids.